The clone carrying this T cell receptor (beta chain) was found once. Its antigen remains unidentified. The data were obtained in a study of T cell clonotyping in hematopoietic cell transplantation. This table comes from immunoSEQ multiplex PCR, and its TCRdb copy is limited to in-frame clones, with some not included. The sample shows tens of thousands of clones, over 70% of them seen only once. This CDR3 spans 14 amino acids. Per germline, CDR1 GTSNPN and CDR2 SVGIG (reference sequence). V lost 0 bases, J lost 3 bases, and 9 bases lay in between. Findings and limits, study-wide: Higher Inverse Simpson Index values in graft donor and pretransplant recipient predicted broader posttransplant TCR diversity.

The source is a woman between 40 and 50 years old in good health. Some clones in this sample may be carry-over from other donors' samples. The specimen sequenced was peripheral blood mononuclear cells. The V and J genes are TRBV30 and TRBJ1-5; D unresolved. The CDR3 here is CAWSVYRDNQPQHF. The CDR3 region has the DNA TGTGCCTGGAGTGTGTATAGGGACAATCAGCCCCAGCATTTT.